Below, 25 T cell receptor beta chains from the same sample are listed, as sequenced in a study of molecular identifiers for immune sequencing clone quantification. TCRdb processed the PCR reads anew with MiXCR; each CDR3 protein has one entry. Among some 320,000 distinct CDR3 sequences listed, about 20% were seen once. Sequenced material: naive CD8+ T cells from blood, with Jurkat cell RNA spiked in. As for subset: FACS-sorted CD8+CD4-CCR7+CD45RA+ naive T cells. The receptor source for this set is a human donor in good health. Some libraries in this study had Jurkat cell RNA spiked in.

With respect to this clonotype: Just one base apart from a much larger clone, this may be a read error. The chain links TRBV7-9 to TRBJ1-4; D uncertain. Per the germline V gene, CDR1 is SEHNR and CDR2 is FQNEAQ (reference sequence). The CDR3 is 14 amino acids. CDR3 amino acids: CASSLGSRGERLFF. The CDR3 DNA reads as TGTGCCAGCAGCTTAGGGTCCAGAGGTGAAAGACTGTTTTTT.

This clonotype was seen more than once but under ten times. The CDR3 loop reads CASSMWDATYNEQFF. As DNA, the CDR3 is TGTGCCAGTAGTATGTGGGATGCGACCTACAATGAGCAGTTCTTC. The V and J genes are TRBV19 and TRBJ2-1, with D uncertain. Germline V gives CDR1 LNHDA, CDR2 SQIVND (reference sequence). V gave up 3 bases and J gave up 2 bases, with 11 bases separating them. The CDR3 consists of 15 residues. The complete variable domain, with remaining parts taken from reference TRBV19 and TRBJ2-1, reads DGGITQSPKYLFRKEGQNVTLSCEQNLNHDAMYWYRQDPGQGLRLIYYSQIVNDFQKGDIAEGYSVSREKKESFPLTVTSAQKNPTAFYLCASSMWDATYNEQFFGPGTRLTVL.

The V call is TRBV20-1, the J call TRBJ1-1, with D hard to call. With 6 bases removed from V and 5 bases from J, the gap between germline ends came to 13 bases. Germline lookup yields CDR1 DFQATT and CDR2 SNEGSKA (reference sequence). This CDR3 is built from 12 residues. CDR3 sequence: CSALEWATEAFF. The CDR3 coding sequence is TGCAGTGCCCTAGAGTGGGCAACTGAAGCTTTCTTT.

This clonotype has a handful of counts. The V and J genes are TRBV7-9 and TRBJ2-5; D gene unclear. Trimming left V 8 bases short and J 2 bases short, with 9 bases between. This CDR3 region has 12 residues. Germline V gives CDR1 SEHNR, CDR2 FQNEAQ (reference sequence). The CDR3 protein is CASFASQETQYF. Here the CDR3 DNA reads TGTGCCAGCTTTGCAAGTCAAGAGACCCAGTACTTC. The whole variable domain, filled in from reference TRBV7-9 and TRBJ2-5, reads DTGVSQNPRHKITKRGQNVTFRCDPISEHNRLYWYRQTLGQGPEFLTYFQNEAQLEKSRLLSDRFSAERPKGSFSTLEIQRTEQGDSAMYLCASFASQETQYFGPGTRLLVL.

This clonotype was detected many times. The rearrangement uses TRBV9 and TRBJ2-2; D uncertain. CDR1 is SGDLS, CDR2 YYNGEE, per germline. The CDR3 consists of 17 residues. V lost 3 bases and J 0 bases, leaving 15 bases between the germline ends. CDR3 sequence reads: CASSASRRGANTGELFF. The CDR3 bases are TGTGCCAGCAGCGCCTCCCGGCGTGGCGCGAACACCGGGGAGCTGTTTTTT.

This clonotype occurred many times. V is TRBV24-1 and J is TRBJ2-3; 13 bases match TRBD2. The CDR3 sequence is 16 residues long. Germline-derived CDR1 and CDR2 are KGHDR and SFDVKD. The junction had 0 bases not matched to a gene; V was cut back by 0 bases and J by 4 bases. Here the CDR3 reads CATSDLGLAGADTQYF. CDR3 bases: TGTGCCACCAGTGATTTGGGACTAGCGGGAGCAGATACGCAGTATTTT.

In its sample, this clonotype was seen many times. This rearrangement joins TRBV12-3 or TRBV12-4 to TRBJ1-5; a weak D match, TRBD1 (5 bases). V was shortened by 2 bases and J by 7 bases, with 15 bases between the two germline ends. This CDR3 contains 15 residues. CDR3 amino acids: CASSLSGPEKQPQHF. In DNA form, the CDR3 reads TGTGCCAGCAGTTTATCGGGACCGGAGAAACAGCCCCAGCATTTT.

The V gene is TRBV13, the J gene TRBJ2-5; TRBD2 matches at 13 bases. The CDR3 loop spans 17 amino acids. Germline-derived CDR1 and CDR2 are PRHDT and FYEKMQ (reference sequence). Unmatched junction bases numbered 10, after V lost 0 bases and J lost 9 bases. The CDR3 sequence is CASSLGGLAGAGGAQYF. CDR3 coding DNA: TGTGCCAGCAGCTTAGGAGGACTAGCGGGGGCCGGTGGGGCCCAGTACTTC.

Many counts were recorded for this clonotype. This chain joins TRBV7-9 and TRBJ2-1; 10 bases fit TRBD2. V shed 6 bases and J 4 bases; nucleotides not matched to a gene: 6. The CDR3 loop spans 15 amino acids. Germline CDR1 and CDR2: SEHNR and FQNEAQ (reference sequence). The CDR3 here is CASRRGTSEYNEQFF. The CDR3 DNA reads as TGTGCCAGCAGACGGGGGACTAGCGAATACAATGAGCAGTTCTTC.

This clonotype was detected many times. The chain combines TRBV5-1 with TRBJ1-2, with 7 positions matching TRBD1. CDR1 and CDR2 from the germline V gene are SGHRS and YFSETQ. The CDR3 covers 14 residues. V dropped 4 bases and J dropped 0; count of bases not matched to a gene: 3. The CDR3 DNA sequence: TGCGCCAGCAGCCCCACAGGGGCTAACTATGGCTACACCTTC. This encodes CASSPTGANYGYTF.

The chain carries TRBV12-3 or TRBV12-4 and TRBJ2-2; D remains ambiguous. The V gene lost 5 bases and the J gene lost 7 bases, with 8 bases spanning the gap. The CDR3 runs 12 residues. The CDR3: CASSGTDGELFF. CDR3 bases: TGTGCCAGCAGTGGAACGGACGGGGAGCTGTTTTTT.

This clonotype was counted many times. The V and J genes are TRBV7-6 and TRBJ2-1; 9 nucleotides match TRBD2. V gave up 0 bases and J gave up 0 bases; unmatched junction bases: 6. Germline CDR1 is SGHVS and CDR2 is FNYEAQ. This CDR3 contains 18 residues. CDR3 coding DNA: TGTGCCAGCAGCTTAGCACCTAGCGGGGCGCGCTCCTACAATGAGCAGTTCTTC. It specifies CASSLAPSGARSYNEQFF.

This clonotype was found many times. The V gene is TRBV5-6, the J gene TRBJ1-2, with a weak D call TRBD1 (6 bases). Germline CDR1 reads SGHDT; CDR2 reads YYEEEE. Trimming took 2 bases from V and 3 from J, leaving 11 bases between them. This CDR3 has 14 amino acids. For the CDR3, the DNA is TGTGCCAGCAGCTTAATACAGGGTCACTATGGCTACACCTTC. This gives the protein CASSLIQGHYGYTF.

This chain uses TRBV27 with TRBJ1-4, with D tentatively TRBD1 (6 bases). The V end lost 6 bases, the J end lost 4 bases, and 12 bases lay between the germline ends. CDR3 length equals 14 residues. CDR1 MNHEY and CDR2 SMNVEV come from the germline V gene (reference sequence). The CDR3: CASRYRESNEKLFF. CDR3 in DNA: TGTGCCAGCAGGTACAGGGAAAGTAATGAAAAACTGTTTTTT.

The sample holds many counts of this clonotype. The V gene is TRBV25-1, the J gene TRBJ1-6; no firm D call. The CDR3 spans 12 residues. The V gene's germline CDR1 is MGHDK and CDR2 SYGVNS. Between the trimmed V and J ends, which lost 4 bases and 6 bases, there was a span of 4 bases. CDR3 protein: CASSVGNSPLHF. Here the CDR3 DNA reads TGTGCCAGCAGTGTCGGTAATTCACCCCTCCACTTT.

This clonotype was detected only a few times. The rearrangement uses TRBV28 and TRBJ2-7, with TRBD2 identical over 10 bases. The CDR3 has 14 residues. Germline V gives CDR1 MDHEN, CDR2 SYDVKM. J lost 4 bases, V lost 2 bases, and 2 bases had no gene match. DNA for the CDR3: TGTGCCAGCAGTTTACTAGCGGGGGATTACGAGCAGTACTTC. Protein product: CASSLLAGDYEQYF. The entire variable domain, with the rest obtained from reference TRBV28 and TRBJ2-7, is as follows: DVKVTQSSRYLVKRTGEKVFLECVQDMDHENMFWYRQDPGLGLRLIYFSYDVKMKEKGDIPEGYSVSREKKERFSLILESASTNQTSMYLCASSLLAGDYEQYFGPGTRLTVT.

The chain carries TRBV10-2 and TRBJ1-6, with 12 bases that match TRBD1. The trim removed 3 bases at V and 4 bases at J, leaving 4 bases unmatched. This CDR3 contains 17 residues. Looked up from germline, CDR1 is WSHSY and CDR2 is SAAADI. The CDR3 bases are TGCGCCAGCAGTGACGGGACAGGGGGCTTGTATAATTCACCCCTCCACTTT. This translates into CASSDGTGGLYNSPLHF.

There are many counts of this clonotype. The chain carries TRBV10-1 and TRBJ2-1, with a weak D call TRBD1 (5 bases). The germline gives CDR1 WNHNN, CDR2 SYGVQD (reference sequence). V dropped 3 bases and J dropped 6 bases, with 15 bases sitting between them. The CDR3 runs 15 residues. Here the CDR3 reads CASSDSRRQGNEQFF. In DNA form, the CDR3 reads TGCGCCAGCAGTGACAGTCGGCGGCAGGGCAATGAGCAGTTCTTC.

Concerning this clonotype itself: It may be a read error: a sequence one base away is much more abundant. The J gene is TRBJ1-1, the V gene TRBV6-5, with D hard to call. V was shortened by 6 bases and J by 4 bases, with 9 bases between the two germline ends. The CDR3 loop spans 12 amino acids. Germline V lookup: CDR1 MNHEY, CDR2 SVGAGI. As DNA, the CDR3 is TGTGCCAGCAGGGAGGGAAGCACTGAAGCTTTCTTT. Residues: CASREGSTEAFF.

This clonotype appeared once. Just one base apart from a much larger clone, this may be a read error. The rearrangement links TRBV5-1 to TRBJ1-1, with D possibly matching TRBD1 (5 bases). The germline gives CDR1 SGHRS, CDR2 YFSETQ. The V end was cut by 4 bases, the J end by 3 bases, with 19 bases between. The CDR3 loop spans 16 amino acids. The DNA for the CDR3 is TGCGCCAGCAGCGCTGGCGGGGCAGGCATGGACACTGAAGCTTTCTTT. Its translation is CASSAGGAGMDTEAFF.

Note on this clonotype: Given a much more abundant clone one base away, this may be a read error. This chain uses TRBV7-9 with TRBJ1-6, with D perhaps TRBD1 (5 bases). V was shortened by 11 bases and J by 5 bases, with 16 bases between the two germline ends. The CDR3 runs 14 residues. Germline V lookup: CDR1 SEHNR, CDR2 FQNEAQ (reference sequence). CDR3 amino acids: CAGKRDGNNSPLHF. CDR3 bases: TGTGCCGGCAAACGGGACGGCAATAATTCACCCCTCCACTTT.

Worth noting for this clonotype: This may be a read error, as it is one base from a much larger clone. As DNA, the CDR3 is TGCAGCGTCAATACAGGGACCTCCTACAATGAGCGGTTCTTC. Protein product: CSVNTGTSYNERFF. V usage is TRBV29-1 and J usage is TRBJ2-1; a possible D gene is TRBD1 (6 bases). The CDR3 runs to 14 residues. Germline-derived CDR1 and CDR2 are SQVTM and ANQGSEA.

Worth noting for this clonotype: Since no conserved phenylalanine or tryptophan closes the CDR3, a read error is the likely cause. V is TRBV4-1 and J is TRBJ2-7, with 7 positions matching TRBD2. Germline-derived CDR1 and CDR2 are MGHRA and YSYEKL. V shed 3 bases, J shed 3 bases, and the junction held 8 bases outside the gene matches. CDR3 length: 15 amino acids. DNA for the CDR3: TGCGCCAGCAGCCAGCGGGGACTACCGCTCTACGAGCAGTACTCC. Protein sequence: CASSQRGLPLYEQYS.

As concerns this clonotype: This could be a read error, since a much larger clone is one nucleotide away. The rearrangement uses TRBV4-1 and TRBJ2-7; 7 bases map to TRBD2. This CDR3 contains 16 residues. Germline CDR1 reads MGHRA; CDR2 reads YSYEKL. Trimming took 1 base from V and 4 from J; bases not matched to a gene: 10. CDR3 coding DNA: TGCGCCAGCAGCCAAGCTCCAGCGGGGACTACTTACGAGCAGTACTTC. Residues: CASSQAPAGTTYEQYF.

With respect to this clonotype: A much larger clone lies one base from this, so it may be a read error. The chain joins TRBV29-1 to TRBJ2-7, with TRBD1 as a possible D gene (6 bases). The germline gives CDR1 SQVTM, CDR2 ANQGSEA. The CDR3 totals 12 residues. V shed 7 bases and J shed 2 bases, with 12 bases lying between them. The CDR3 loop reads CSGGGHAYEQYF. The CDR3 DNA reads TGCAGCGGAGGGGGACACGCCTACGAGCAGTACTTC.